Below are 12 T cell receptor beta chains sequenced from a single sample in a study of patients and donors after allogeneic stem cell transplantation. TCRdb reanalysed the RT-PCR reads using MiXCR and keeps one entry per CDR3 protein. The table has about 960,000 distinct CDR3 sequences, under 20% seen once. Sequencing was carried out using blood, either unsorted or a sorted T cell fraction (not recorded which). These receptors were collected from a human donor who was either an allogeneic HSCT recipient or a stem cell or donor lymphocyte infusion donor (not recorded which). It is not recorded whose cells these are; they may come from a transplant donor.

This clonotype was detected once. This chain links TRBV11-2 with TRBJ1-2, with a tentative D call TRBD1 (6 bases). Germline CDR1 and CDR2: SGHAT and FQNNGV. The CDR3 consists of 18 residues. Trimming stripped 5 bases from V and 6 bases from J, with 28 bases between. The CDR3 region is CASSPTGRGYGRRDGYTF. The CDR3 nucleotides read TGTGCCAGCAGCCCGACCGGAAGGGGGTACGGAAGGCGTGATGGCTACACCTTC.

The chain carries TRBV7-2 and TRBJ1-5; weak D call: TRBD1 (5 bases). Germline V gene sequence: CDR1 SGHTA, CDR2 FQGNSA. The CDR3 loop spans 15 amino acids. Between the trimmed V and J ends, which lost 1 base and 3 bases, there was a span of 10 bases. DNA for the CDR3: TGTGCCAGCAGCTTAGAGGCAGGGATCAATCAGCCCCAGCATTTT. Translating it yields CASSLEAGINQPQHF.

This clonotype was counted only a few times. The genes are TRBV9 and TRBJ2-1; D ambiguous. V was cut by 4 bases and J by 10 bases, with 18 bases left in between. The CDR3 runs 14 residues. In germline, CDR1 is SGDLS, CDR2 YYNGEE. CDR3 DNA: TGTGCCAGCAGCCCTCCGGGCCTGGTAAGAGAGCAGTTCTTC. It codes for CASSPPGLVREQFF.

The rearrangement uses TRBV19 and TRBJ1-3; D is unresolved. The CDR3 has 15 residues. CDR1 LNHDA and CDR2 SQIVND come from the germline V gene (reference sequence). The V and J ends lost 7 bases and 2 bases respectively, with 15 bases between them. The CDR3 reads CASTTSGEPGNTIYF. The DNA for the CDR3 is TGTGCCAGTACCACGTCTGGGGAACCTGGAAACACCATATATTTT.

The chain combines TRBV20-1 with TRBJ1-4; TRBD1 is a possible D gene (6 bases). Germline CDR1 DFQATT, CDR2 SNEGSKA (reference sequence). The CDR3 sequence is 13 residues long. Trimming left V 3 bases short and J 8 bases short, with 13 bases between. In DNA, the CDR3 is TGCAGTGCTAGTAGGGGGGAGAAAGAAAAACTGTTTTTT. Translation gives CSASRGEKEKLFF.

This chain connects TRBV12-3 or TRBV12-4 to TRBJ2-7, with D possibly being TRBD1 or TRBD2 (5 bases each). Trimming pared 6 bases from V and 2 bases from J, leaving 17 bases between. The CDR3 runs to 15 residues. CDR3 bases: TGTGCCAGCAGCACATCGGGACCCGGGACCTACGAGCAGTACTTC. It translates to CASSTSGPGTYEQYF.

This clonotype was counted many times. The chain recombines TRBV5-1 with TRBJ2-2, with a possible D match to TRBD1 (5 bases). The length of the CDR3 is 14 residues. V lost 3 bases to trimming and J lost 5 bases, with 11 bases between them. Germline V lookup: CDR1 SGHRS, CDR2 YFSETQ. The CDR3 DNA reads as TGCGCCAGCAGCTCCCCTTCAGGGACCGGGGAGCTGTTTTTT. Its protein product is CASSSPSGTGELFF. The whole variable domain, filled in from reference TRBV5-1 and TRBJ2-2, reads KAGVTQTPRYLIKTRGQQVTLSCSPISGHRSVSWYQQTPGQGLQFLFEYFSETQRNKGNFPGRFSGRQFSNSRSEMNVSTLELGDSALYLCASSSPSGTGELFFGEGSRLTVL.

This clonotype was seen more than once but under ten times. The gene calls are TRBV7-9 and TRBJ2-7; 8 positions match TRBD1. V trimming: 4 bases; J trimming: 3 bases; junction bases outside the gene matches: 5. Germline V gives CDR1 SEHNR, CDR2 FQNEAQ (reference sequence). The CDR3 contains 14 residues. As DNA, the CDR3 is TGTGCCAGCAGCTCGCGACAGGGGTACTACGAGCAGTACTTC. Encoded protein: CASSSRQGYYEQYF.

In this sample, this clonotype turned up a few times. The chain carries TRBV7-6 and TRBJ2-7; TRBD1 agrees at 9 bases. V shed 1 base and J 6 bases; nucleotides not matched to a gene: 7. This CDR3 contains 15 residues. In germline, CDR1 is SGHVS, CDR2 FNYEAQ. The CDR3 nucleotides read TGTGCCAGCAGCTTAGAAGGACAGGGGACCTCCGAGCAGTACTTC. Amino acid sequence: CASSLEGQGTSEQYF.

This chain uses TRBV20-1 with TRBJ2-7; D is uncertain. Germline V gene lookup returns CDR1 DFQATT and CDR2 SNEGSKA (reference sequence). V was shortened by 1 base and J by 3 bases, with 10 bases between the two germline ends. The CDR3 loop spans 13 amino acids. The chain's CDR3 is CSARGETLYEQYF. The CDR3 DNA sequence: TGCAGTGCTAGAGGAGAGACTCTCTACGAGCAGTACTTC.

This clonotype was recorded at least ten times. This chain connects TRBV12-3 or TRBV12-4 to TRBJ1-5; TRBD1 matches at 7 bases. Trimming took 5 bases from V and 1 from J; bases not matched to a gene: 5. This CDR3 is built from 15 residues. This chain's CDR3 is CASSRQGESNQPQHF. The CDR3 nucleotides are TGTGCCAGCAGTCGACAGGGTGAGAGCAATCAGCCCCAGCATTTT.

The V call is TRBV5-6, the J call TRBJ2-7; D might be TRBD2 (5 bases). This CDR3 is built from 15 residues. Trimming removed 2 bases from V and 0 bases from J, with 12 bases in between. Germline CDR1 is SGHDT and CDR2 is YYEEEE. The CDR3 DNA reads as TGTGCCAGCAGCTTTAGACGGAGGAGCTCCTACGAGCAGTACTTC. It is translated as CASSFRRRSSYEQYF. Full variable domain (rest looked up from reference TRBV5-6 and TRBJ2-7): DAGVTQSPTHLIKTRGQQVTLRCSPKSGHDTVSWYQQALGQGPQFIFQYYEEEERQRGNFPDRFSGHQFPNYSSELNVNALLLGDSALYLCASSFRRRSSYEQYFGPGTRLTVT.